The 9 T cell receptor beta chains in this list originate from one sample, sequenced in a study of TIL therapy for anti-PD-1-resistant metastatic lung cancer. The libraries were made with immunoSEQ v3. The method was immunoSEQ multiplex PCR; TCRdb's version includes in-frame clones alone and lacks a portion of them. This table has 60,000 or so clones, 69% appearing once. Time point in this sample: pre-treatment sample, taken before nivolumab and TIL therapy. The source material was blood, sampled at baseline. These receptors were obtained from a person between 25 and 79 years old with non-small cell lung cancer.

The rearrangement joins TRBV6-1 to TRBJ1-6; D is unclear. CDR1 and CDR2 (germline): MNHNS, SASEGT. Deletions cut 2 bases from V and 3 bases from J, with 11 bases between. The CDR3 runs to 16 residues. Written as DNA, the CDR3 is TGTGCCAGCAGTGAAAGCCCAGGATACTATAATTCACCCCTCCACTTT. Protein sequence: CASSESPGYYNSPLHF.

The CDR3: CASSVVPGNEQFF. CDR3 DNA: TGTGCCAGCAGCGTAGTCCCGGGGAATGAGCAGTTCTTC. This chain links TRBV9 with TRBJ2-1; possible D gene TRBD2, 5 bases. V lost 0 bases, J lost 7 bases, and 8 bases lay in between. Looked up from germline, CDR1 is SGDLS and CDR2 is YYNGEE. This CDR3 has 13 amino acids.

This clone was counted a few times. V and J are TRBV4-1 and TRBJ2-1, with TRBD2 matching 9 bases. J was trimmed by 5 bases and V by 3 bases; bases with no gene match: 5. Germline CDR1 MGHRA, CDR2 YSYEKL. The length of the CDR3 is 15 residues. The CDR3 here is CASSQRAGGHNEQFF. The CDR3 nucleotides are TGCGCCAGCAGCCAGCGAGCGGGGGGCCACAATGAGCAGTTCTTC.

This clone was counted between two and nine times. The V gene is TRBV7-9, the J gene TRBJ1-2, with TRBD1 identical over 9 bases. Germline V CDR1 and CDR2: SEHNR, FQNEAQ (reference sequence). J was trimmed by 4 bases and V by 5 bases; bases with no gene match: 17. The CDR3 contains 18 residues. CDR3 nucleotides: TGTGCCAGCAGCCAAATCCTTCGCCCGGGACAGGGATCCTATGGCTACACCTTC. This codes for CASSQILRPGQGSYGYTF.

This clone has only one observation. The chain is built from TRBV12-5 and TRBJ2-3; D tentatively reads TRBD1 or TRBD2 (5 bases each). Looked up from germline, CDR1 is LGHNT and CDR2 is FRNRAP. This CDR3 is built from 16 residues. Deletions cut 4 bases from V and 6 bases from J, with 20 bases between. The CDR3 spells CASGWFGADLRDTQYF. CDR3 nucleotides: TGTGCTAGTGGTTGGTTCGGGGCCGATCTTAGGGATACGCAGTATTTT.

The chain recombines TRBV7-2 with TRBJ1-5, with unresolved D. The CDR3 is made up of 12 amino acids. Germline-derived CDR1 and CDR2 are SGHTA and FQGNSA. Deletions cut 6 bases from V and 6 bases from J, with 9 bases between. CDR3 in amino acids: CASSSLAQPQHF. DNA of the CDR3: TGTGCCAGCAGTTCTTTAGCTCAGCCCCAGCATTTT.

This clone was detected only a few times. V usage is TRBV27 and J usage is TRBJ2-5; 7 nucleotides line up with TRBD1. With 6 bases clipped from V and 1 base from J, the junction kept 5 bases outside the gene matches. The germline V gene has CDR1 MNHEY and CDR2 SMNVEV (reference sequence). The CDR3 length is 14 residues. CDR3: CASRGDRFQETQYF. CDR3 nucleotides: TGTGCCAGCAGGGGGGACAGATTCCAAGAGACCCAGTACTTC.

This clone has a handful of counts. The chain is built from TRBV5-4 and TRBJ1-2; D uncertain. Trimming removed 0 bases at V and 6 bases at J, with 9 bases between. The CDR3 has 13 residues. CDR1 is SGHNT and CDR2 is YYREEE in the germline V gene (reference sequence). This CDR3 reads CASSLEYGDGYTF. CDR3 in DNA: TGTGCCAGCAGCTTGGAGTACGGGGATGGCTACACCTTC.

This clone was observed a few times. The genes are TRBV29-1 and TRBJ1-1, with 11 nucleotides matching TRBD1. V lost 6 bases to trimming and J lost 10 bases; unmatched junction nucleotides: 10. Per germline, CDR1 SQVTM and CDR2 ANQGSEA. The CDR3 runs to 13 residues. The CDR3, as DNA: TGCAGCGTGACGGGACAGGGGGGAGAGGGAGCTTTCTTT. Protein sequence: CSVTGQGGEGAFF.